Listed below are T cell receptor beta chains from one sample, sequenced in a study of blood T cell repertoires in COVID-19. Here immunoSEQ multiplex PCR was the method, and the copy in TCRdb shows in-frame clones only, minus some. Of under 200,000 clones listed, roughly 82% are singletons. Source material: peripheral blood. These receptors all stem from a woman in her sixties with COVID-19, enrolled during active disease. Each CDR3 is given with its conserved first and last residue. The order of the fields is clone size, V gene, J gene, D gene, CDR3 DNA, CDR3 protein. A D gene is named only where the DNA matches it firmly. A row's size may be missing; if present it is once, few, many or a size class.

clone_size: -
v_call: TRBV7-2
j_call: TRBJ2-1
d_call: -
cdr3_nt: TGTGCCAGCAGCTTCATCTCAGGGTCCTACAATGAGCAGTTCTTC
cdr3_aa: CASSFISGSYNEQFF

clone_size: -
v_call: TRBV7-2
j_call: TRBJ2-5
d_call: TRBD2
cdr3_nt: TGTGCCAGCAGCCCAGCGGGAGGCCCTCGGGAGACCCAGTACTTC
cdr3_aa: CASSPAGGPRETQYF

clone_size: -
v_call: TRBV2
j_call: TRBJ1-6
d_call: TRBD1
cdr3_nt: TGTGCCAGCAGTGCGGGACAGGCGAATTCACCCCTCCACTTT
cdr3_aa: CASSAGQANSPLHF

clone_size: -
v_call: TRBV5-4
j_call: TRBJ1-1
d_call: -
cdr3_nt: TGTGCCAGCAGCACCCCAGTGAACACTGAAGCTTTCTTT
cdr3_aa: CASSTPVNTEAFF

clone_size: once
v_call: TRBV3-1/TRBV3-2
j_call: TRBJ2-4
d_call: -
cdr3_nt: TGTGCCAGCGGGCTTGAAGCCAAAAACATTCAGTACTTC
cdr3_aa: CASGLEAKNIQYF

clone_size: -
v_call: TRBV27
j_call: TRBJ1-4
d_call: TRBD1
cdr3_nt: TGTGCCAGCAGACCGACAGGGAATTTTGGAAAACTGTTTTTT
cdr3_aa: CASRPTGNFGKLFF

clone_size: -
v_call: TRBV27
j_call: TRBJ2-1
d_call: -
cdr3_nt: TGTGCCAGCAGACAGGGTAGGGGATACAATGAGCAGTTCTTC
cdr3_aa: CASRQGRGYNEQFF

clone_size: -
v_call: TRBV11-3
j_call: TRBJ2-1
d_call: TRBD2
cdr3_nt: TGTGCCAGCAGCTTGACTAGCCTAACCTACAATGAGCAGTTCTTC
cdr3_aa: CASSLTSLTYNEQFF

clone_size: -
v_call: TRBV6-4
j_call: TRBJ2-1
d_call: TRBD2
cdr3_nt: TGTGCCAGCAGTGAGTGGGCTAGCGGGGGGGGCTTGCGAATACAGTTCTTC
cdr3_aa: CASSEWASGGGLRIQFF

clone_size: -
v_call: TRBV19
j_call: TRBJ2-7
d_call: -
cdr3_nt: TGTGCCAGTAGTCCCTTTAGCGGCTACGAGCAGTACTTC
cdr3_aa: CASSPFSGYEQYF

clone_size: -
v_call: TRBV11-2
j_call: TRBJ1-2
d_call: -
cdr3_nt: TGTGCCAGCAGCTTAGACGGGAACTATGGCTACACCTTC
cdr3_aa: CASSLDGNYGYTF

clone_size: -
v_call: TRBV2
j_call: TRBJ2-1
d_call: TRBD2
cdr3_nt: TGTGCCAGTCTACTAGCGGTTACCTACAATGAGCAGTTCTTC
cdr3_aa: CASLLAVTYNEQFF

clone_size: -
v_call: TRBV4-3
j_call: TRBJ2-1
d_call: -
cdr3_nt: TGCGCCAGCAGCCAGTCTTTTCGGGACACACGTTGGGTCTTC
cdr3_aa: CASSQSFRDTRWVF

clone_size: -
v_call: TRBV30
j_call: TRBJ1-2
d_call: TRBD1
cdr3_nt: TGTGCTTCGGAGAGGGGACCACCAGGGGGTGGCTACACCTTC
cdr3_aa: CASERGPPGGGYTF

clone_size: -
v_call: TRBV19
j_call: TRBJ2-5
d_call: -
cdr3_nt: TGTGCCAGTAGTATGTCCATCCAAGAGACCCAGTACTTC
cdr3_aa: CASSMSIQETQYF

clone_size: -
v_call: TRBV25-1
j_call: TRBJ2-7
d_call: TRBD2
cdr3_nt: TGTGCCAGCAGTGAATACCTCAGACTAGCGGGGTCCCGGCAGTACTTC
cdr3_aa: CASSEYLRLAGSRQYF

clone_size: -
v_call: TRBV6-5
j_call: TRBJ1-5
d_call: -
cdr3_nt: TGTGCCAGCAGTTACGCAGGGGTCAATCAGCCCCAGCATTTT
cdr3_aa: CASSYAGVNQPQHF

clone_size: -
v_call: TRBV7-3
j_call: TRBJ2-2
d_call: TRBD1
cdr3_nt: TGTGCAAGCGCTAGACAGGGGGACACCGGGGAGCTGTTTTTT
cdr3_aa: CASARQGDTGELFF

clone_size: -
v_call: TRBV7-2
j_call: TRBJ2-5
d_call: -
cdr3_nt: TGTGCCAGCAGCCCCAGGGGTTCGGGGGAGACCCAGTACTTC
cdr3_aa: CASSPRGSGETQYF

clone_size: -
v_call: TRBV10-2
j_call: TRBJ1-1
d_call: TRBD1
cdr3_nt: TGCGCCAGCAGTGAGTCTCGGGGGACAGGGCTGAGGGCTGAAGCTTTCTTT
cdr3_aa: CASSESRGTGLRAEAFF

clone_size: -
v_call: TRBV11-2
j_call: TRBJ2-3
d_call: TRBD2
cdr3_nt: TGTGCCAGCAGCCCCCGGCTAGCGGGGGTCACAGATACGCAGTATTTT
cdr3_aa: CASSPRLAGVTDTQYF

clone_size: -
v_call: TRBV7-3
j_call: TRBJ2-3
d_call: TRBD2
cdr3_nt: TGTGCCAGCAGCTTAAAAGGGACTAGCGGGAGATTAGTGCAGAGTAGCCTAGATACGCAGTATTTT
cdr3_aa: CASSLKGTSGRLVQSSLDTQYF

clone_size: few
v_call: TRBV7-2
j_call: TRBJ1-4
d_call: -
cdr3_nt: TGTGCCAGCAGCTTGGATGGGGGCGCCGGACGTGAAAAACTGTTTTTT
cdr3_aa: CASSLDGGAGREKLFF

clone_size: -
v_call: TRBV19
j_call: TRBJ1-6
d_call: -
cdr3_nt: TGTGCCAGTACTAAGGGTCGGGAATCACCCCTCCACTTT
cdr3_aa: CASTKGRESPLHF

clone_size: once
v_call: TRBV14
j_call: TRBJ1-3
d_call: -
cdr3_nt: TGTGCCAGCAGCCATCGAGCAGGGGTTGGAAACACCATATATTTT
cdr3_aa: CASSHRAGVGNTIYF

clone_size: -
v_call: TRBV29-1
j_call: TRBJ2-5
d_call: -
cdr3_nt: TGCAGCGTCGCAGCAGGGGCAAAGACCCAGTACTTC
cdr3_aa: CSVAAGAKTQYF

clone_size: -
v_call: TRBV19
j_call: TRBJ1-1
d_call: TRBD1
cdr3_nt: TGTGCCAGTAGTATAAACAGGGGTCTGAACACTGAAGCTTTCTTT
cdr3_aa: CASSINRGLNTEAFF

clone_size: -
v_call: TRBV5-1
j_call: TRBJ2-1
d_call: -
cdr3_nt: TGCGCCAGCAGCTTGACGGGAATACGGGATTCCTACAATGAGCAGTTCTTC
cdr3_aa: CASSLTGIRDSYNEQFF

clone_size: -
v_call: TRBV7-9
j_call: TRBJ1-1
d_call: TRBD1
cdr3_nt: TGTGCCAGCAGCCGAGACAGGGGGCGAGGAGCTTTCTTT
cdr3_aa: CASSRDRGRGAFF

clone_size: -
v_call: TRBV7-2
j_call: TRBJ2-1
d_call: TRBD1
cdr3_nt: TGTGCCAGCAGCCAACAGGGGCCCGAGCAGTTCTTC
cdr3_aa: CASSQQGPEQFF

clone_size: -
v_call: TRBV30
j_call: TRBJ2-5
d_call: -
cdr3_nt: TGTGCCTGGAGCGTGAGTCAAGAGACCCAGTACTTC
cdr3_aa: CAWSVSQETQYF

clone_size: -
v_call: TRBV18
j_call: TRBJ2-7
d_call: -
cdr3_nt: TGTGCCAGCGTTTATTACAGGGACTCCTACGAGCAGTACTTC
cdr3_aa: CASVYYRDSYEQYF

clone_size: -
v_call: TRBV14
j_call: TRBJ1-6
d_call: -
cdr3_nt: TGTGCCAGCAGCCAAGTCGCAGGAGGGGATTCACCCCTCCACTTT
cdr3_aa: CASSQVAGGDSPLHF

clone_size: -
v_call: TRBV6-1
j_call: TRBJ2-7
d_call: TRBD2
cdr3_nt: TGTGCCAGCAGCGAACATAGAGGTAGCGGGTACAGCGAGCAGTACTTC
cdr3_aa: CASSEHRGSGYSEQYF

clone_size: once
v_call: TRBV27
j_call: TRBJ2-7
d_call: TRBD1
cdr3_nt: TGTGCCAGCAGTTTAAAAGGGACAGGGTACGAGCAGTACTTC
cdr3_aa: CASSLKGTGYEQYF